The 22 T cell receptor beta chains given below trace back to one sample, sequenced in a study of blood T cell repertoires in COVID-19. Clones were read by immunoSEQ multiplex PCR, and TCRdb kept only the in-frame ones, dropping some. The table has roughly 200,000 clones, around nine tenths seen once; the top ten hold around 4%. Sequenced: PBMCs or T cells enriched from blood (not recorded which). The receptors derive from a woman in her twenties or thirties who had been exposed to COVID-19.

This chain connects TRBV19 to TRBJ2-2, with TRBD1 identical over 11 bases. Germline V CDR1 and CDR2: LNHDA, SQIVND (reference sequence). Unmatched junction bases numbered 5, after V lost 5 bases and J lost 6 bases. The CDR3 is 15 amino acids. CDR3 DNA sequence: TGTGCCAGTAGTTCCGGGACAGGGGGGGCCGGGGAGCTGTTTTTT. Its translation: CASSSGTGGAGELFF.

The CDR3 DNA is TGTGCCAGCAGTGTACAGGGCGCCTTCTCTGGAAACACCATATATTTT. This encodes CASSVQGAFSGNTIYF. The gene calls are TRBV6-1 and TRBJ1-3, with a tentative D call TRBD1 (6 bases). CDR3 size: 16 residues. Germline lookup yields CDR1 MNHNS and CDR2 SASEGT. V lost 4 bases and J 0 bases, leaving 13 bases between the germline ends.

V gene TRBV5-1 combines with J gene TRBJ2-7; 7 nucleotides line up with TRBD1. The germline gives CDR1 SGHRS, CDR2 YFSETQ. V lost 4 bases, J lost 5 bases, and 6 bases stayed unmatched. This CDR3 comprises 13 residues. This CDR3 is CASSPLTGNEQYF. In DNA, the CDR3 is TGCGCCAGCAGCCCCCTGACAGGGAACGAGCAGTACTTC.

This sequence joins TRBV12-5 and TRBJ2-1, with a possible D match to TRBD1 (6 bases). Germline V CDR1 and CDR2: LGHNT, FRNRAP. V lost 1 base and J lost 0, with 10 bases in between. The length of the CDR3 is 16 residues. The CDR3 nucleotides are TGTGCTAGTGGTTTGGGGCAGGGGAACTCCTACAATGAGCAGTTCTTC. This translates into CASGLGQGNSYNEQFF.

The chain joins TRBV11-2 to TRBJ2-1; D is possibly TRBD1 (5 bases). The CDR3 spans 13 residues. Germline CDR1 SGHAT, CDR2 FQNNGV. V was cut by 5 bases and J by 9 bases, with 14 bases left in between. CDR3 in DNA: TGTGCCAGCAGCCCGGTGGGGCCTGGTGAGCAGTTCTTC. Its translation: CASSPVGPGEQFF. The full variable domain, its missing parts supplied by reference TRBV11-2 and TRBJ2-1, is EAGVAQSPRYKIIEKRQSVAFWCNPISGHATLYWYQQILGQGPKLLIQFQNNGVVDDSQLPKDRFSAERLKGVDSTLKIQPAKLEDSAVYLCASSPVGPGEQFFGPGTRLTVL.

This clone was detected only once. The DNA for the CDR3 is TGTGCCAGCAGCCCGGGACAGGGGGCTACAGATACGCAGTATTTT. Its translation: CASSPGQGATDTQYF. The V gene is TRBV3-1 (or the pseudogene TRBV3-2), the J gene TRBJ2-3; 12 positions match TRBD1. Germline V gene data show CDR1 as LGHDT and CDR2 as YNNKEL (reference sequence). With V trimmed by 4 bases and J by 3 bases, 2 bases remained unmatched. The CDR3 runs 15 residues.

The CDR3 region is CASSFKTASLSYNEQFF. CDR3 sequence (DNA): TGTGCCAGCAGCTTTAAGACAGCCTCCCTCTCCTACAATGAGCAGTTCTTC. V usage is TRBV5-8 and J usage is TRBJ2-1; D is possibly TRBD1 (5 bases). This CDR3 is 17 amino acids long. From germline, CDR1 is SGHTS and CDR2 YDEGEE. V shed 2 bases and J shed 0 bases, with 15 bases lying between them.

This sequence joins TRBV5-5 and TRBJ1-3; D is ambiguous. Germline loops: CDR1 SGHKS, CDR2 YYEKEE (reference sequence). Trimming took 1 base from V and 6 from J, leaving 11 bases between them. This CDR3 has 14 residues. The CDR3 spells CASSLLGGSNTIYF. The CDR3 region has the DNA TGTGCCAGCAGCTTGTTGGGCGGGTCAAACACCATATATTTT.

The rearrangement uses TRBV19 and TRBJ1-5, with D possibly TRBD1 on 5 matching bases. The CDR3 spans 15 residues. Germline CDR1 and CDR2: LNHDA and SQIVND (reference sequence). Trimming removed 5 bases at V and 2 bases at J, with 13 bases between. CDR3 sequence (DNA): TGTGCCAGTAGTGACATGGGGGGAGGCAATCAGCCCCAGCATTTT. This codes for CASSDMGGGNQPQHF.

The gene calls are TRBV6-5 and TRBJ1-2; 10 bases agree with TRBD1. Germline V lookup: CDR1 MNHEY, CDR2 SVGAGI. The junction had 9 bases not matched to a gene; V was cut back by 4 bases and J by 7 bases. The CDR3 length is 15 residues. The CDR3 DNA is TGTGCCAGCAGTTCAGGGGGGACAGGGGTACTTGGCTACACCTTC. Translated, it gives CASSSGGTGVLGYTF.

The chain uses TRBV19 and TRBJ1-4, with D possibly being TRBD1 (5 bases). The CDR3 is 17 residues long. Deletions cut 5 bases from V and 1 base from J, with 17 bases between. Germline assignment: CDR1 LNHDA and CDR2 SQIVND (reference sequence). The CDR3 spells CASSGGPGGKTNEKLFF. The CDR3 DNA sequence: TGTGCCAGTAGTGGCGGCCCCGGGGGAAAAACTAATGAAAAACTGTTTTTT.

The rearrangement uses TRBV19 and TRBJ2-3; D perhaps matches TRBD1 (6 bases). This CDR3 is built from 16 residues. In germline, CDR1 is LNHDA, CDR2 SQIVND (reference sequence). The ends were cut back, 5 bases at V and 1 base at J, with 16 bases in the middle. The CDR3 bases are TGTGCCAGTAGTCTTACCAGGGGATCCCGCACAGATACGCAGTATTTT. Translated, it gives CASSLTRGSRTDTQYF.

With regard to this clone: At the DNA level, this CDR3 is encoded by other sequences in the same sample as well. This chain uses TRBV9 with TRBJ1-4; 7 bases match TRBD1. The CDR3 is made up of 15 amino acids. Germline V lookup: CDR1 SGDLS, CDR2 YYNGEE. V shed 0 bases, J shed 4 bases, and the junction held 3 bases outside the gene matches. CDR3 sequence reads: CASSVEGQLNEKLFF. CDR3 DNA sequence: TGTGCCAGCAGCGTAGAGGGACAGCTTAATGAAAAACTGTTTTTT.

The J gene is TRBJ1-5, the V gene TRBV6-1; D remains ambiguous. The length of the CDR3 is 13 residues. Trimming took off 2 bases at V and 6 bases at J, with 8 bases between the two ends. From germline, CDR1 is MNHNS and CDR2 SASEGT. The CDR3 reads CASSENLAQPQHF. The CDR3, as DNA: TGTGCCAGCAGTGAAAATTTAGCTCAGCCCCAGCATTTT.

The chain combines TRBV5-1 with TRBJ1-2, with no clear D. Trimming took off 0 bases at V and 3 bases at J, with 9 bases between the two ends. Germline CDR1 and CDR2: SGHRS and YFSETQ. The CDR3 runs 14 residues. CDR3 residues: CASSLGGDYYGYTF. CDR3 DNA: TGCGCCAGCAGCTTGGGGGGAGATTACTATGGCTACACCTTC.

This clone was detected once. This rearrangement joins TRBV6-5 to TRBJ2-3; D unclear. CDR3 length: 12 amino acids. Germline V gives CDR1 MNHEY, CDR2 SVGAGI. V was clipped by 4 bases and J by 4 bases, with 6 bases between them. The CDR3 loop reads CASSSVADTQYF. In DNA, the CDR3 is TGTGCCAGCAGTTCAGTGGCAGATACGCAGTATTTT.

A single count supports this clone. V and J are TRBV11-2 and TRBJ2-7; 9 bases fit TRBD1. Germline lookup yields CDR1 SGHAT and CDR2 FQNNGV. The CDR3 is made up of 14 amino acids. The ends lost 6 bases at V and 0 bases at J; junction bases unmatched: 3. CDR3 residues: CASRRTGDSYEQYF. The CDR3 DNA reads TGTGCCAGCAGACGGACAGGGGACTCCTACGAGCAGTACTTC.

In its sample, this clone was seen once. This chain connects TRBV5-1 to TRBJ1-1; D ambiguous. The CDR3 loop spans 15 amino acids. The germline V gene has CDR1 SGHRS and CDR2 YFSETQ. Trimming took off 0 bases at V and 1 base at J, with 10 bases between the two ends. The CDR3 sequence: CASSLAGSQNTEAFF. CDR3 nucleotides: TGCGCCAGCAGCTTGGCGGGGAGTCAGAACACTGAAGCTTTCTTT.

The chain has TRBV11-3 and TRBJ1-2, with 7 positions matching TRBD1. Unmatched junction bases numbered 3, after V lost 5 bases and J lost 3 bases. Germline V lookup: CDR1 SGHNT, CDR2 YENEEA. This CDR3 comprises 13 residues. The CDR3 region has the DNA TGTGCCAGCAGCCCGGGGACAGACTATGGCTACACCTTC. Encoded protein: CASSPGTDYGYTF.

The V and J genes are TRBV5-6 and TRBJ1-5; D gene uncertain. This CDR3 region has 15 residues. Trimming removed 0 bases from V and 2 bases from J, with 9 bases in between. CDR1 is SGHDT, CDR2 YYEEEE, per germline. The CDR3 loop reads CASSLVSGGNQPQHF. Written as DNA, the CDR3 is TGTGCCAGCAGCTTGGTGTCCGGGGGCAATCAGCCCCAGCATTTT.

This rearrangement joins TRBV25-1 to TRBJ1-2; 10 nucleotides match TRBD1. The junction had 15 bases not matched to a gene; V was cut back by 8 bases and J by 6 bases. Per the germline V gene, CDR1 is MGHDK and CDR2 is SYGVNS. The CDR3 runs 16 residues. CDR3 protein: CASGDRGDFQPNGYTF. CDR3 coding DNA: TGTGCCAGCGGGGACAGGGGTGATTTCCAACCGAATGGCTACACCTTC.

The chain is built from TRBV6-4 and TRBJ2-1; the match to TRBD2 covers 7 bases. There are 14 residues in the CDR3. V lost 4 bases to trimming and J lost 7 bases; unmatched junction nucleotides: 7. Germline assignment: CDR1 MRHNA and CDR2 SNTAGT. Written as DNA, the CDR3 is TGTGCCAGCAGTGTTACGGCGGGGGTAAATGAGCAGTTCTTC. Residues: CASSVTAGVNEQFF.